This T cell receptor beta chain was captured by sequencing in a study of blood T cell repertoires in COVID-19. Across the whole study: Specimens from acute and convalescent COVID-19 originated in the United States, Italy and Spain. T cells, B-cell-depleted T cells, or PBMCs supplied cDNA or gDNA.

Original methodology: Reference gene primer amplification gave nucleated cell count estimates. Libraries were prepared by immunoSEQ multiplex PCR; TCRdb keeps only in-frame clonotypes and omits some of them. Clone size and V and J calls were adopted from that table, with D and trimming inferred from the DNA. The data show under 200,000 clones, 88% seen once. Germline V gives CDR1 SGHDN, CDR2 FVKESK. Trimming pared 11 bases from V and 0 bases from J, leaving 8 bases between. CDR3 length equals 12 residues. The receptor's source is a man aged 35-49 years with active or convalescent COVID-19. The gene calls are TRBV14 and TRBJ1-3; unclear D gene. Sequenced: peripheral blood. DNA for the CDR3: TGTGCCCTTATAAACTCTGGAAACACCATATATTTT. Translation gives CALINSGNTIYF.